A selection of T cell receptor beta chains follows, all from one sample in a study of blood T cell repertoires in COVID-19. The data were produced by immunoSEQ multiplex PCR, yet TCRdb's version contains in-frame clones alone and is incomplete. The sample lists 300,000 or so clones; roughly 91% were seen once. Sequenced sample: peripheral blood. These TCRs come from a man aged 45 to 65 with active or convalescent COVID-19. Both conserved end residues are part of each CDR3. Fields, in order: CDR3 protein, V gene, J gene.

CDR3 protein: CASSLGGQGDHSPLHF; V gene: TRBV7-2; J gene: TRBJ1-6
CDR3 protein: CASSKRQDETEAFF; V gene: TRBV4-1; J gene: TRBJ1-1
CDR3 protein: CATADSSTGELFF; V gene: TRBV24-1; J gene: TRBJ2-2
CDR3 protein: CASSLTPGSPLYEQYF; V gene: TRBV7-3; J gene: TRBJ2-7
CDR3 protein: CASTYRDSGCQREFF; V gene: TRBV23-1; J gene: TRBJ2-1
CDR3 protein: CASSLAAVTNYGYTF; V gene: TRBV5-6; J gene: TRBJ1-2
CDR3 protein: CASSQESQQYNEQFF; V gene: TRBV3-1/TRBV3-2; J gene: TRBJ2-1
CDR3 protein: CASSLEQGGRYEQYF; V gene: TRBV7-9; J gene: TRBJ2-7
CDR3 protein: CATSNMQYF; V gene: TRBV15; J gene: TRBJ2-5
CDR3 protein: CASSSQGTGNEQFF; V gene: TRBV7-2; J gene: TRBJ2-1
CDR3 protein: CASMRAESSYNEQFF; V gene: TRBV7-9; J gene: TRBJ2-1
CDR3 protein: CASSQAVNTEAFF; V gene: TRBV4-3; J gene: TRBJ1-1
CDR3 protein: CASSFRDRPNQPQHF; V gene: TRBV5-6; J gene: TRBJ1-5
CDR3 protein: CASSLYALAGGREQYF; V gene: TRBV28; J gene: TRBJ2-7
CDR3 protein: CASSSFSSGNTIYF; V gene: TRBV18; J gene: TRBJ1-3
CDR3 protein: CASSVEGRATGELFF; V gene: TRBV9; J gene: TRBJ2-2
CDR3 protein: CAISVGQYNSPLHF; V gene: TRBV10-3; J gene: TRBJ1-6
CDR3 protein: CASTENSGGSPLHF; V gene: TRBV11-2; J gene: TRBJ1-6
CDR3 protein: CASSAAQLNTEAFF; V gene: TRBV28; J gene: TRBJ1-1
CDR3 protein: CASSLGDISTYEQYF; V gene: TRBV6-2/TRBV6-3; J gene: TRBJ2-7
CDR3 protein: CASSLTGSNYGYTF; V gene: TRBV7-9; J gene: TRBJ1-2
CDR3 protein: CASGTANQPQHF; V gene: TRBV2; J gene: TRBJ1-5
CDR3 protein: CASSWILRNEQFF; V gene: TRBV7-2; J gene: TRBJ2-1
CDR3 protein: CASSPPGGRTYNEQFF; V gene: TRBV18; J gene: TRBJ2-1
CDR3 protein: CASSSGSGATRTEAFF; V gene: TRBV19; J gene: TRBJ1-1
CDR3 protein: CASRAGDRVNQPQHF; V gene: TRBV28; J gene: TRBJ1-5
CDR3 protein: CARSLGRVGTRLPHREAFF; V gene: TRBV5-3; J gene: TRBJ1-1
CDR3 protein: CASSLVVSSGANVLTF; V gene: TRBV7-2; J gene: TRBJ2-6
CDR3 protein: CAISPGRTVIGGSPLHF; V gene: TRBV10-3; J gene: TRBJ1-6
CDR3 protein: CASSETRGPQHF; V gene: TRBV28; J gene: TRBJ1-5
CDR3 protein: CASSSPLQQNTEAFF; V gene: TRBV3-1/TRBV3-2; J gene: TRBJ1-1
CDR3 protein: CASSLASSPLHF; V gene: TRBV7-8; J gene: TRBJ1-6